The 27 T cell receptor beta chains below come from one sample, sequenced in a study of blood T cell repertoires in COVID-19. The data were produced by immunoSEQ multiplex PCR, yet TCRdb's version contains in-frame clones alone and is incomplete. Of under 300,000 clones listed, 80% to 95% were seen once; the top ten hold less than 2.5%. The specimen sequenced was PBMCs or T cells enriched from blood (not recorded which). The receptors here all came from a woman aged 18-30 years who had recovered from COVID-19.

This clone appeared a single time. This sequence joins TRBV6-1 and TRBJ2-2; 7 bases map to TRBD1. Germline CDR1 reads MNHNS; CDR2 reads SASEGT. The CDR3 is made up of 18 amino acids. The V and J ends lost 2 bases and 1 base, in that order; junction bases with no gene match: 10. The DNA of the CDR3 is TGTGCCAGCAGTGAACAGACCTTAGGGACAGTGAACACCGGGGAGCTGTTTTTT. It codes for CASSEQTLGTVNTGELFF.

V gene TRBV5-4 combines with J gene TRBJ2-7; TRBD1 agrees at 12 bases. This CDR3 spans 13 amino acids. V trimming: 3 bases; J trimming: 6 bases; junction bases outside the gene matches: 1. Germline V gene data show CDR1 as SGHNT and CDR2 as YYREEE (reference sequence). The CDR3 loop reads CASSWDRGREQYF. The DNA of the CDR3 is TGTGCCAGCAGCTGGGACAGGGGGCGCGAGCAGTACTTC.

The chain recombines TRBV19 with TRBJ1-5; 8 positions agree with TRBD1. This CDR3 has 16 amino acids. CDR1 LNHDA and CDR2 SQIVND come from the germline V gene (reference sequence). V shed 1 base, J shed 7 bases, and the junction held 9 bases outside the gene matches. Here the CDR3 reads CASSIVQAGGDQPQHF. As DNA, the CDR3 is TGTGCCAGTAGTATAGTACAGGCAGGGGGCGACCAGCCCCAGCATTTT. The full variable domain, with the rest looked up from reference TRBV19 and TRBJ1-5, is DGGITQSPKYLFRKEGQNVTLSCEQNLNHDAMYWYRQDPGQGLRLIYYSQIVNDFQKGDIAEGYSVSREKKESFPLTVTSAQKNPTAFYLCASSIVQAGGDQPQHFGDGTRLSIL.

The CDR3, as DNA: TGTGCCAGCAGCGTACGACTTACCGGGGAGCTGTTTTTT. This translates into CASSVRLTGELFF. The rearrangement links TRBV9 to TRBJ2-2, with D hard to call. V was trimmed by 1 base and J by 5 bases, leaving 6 bases between them. The CDR3 runs to 13 residues. Germline V lookup: CDR1 SGDLS, CDR2 YYNGEE.

The rearrangement joins TRBV9 to TRBJ2-1; perhaps TRBD2 as D (5 bases). The CDR3 covers 15 residues. Germline CDR1 SGDLS, CDR2 YYNGEE. V shed 0 bases and J shed 15 bases, with 22 bases lying between them. This CDR3 is CASSVEISSGGNPFF. DNA for the CDR3: TGTGCCAGCAGCGTAGAGATTTCGAGCGGTGGTAATCCGTTCTTC.

This clone appeared once. J is TRBJ2-7 and V is TRBV18, with D perhaps TRBD1 (6 bases). The V end lost 3 bases, the J end lost 2 bases, and 14 bases lay between the germline ends. The CDR3 loop spans 15 amino acids. Germline CDR1 KGHSH, CDR2 LQKENI. Here the CDR3 reads CASSPTTGSTYEQYF. In DNA form, the CDR3 reads TGTGCCAGCTCACCGACGACAGGATCCACCTACGAGCAGTACTTC.

This chain joins TRBV5-8 and TRBJ1-2; weak D call: TRBD1 (6 bases). The germline CDR1 and CDR2 sequences are SGHTS and YDEGEE. V lost 4 bases, J lost 5 bases, and 12 bases lay in between. This CDR3 has 13 amino acids. CDR3: CASSPDRRYGYTF. The DNA for the CDR3 is TGTGCCAGCAGCCCTGACAGGCGGTATGGCTACACCTTC.

The V gene is TRBV28, the J gene TRBJ1-6, with a possible D match to TRBD1 (6 bases). Germline V gene sequence: CDR1 MDHEN, CDR2 SYDVKM. The CDR3 runs 13 residues. Deletions cut 6 bases from V and 17 bases from J, with 20 bases between. CDR3 sequence: CASSPTRTGRVHF. CDR3 DNA sequence: TGTGCCAGCAGCCCAACCCGAACAGGGAGGGTCCACTTT.

V usage is TRBV3-1 (or the pseudogene TRBV3-2) and J usage is TRBJ1-1; D gene unclear. The V gene's germline CDR1 is LGHDT and CDR2 YNNKEL (reference sequence). This CDR3 is 12 amino acids long. V was trimmed by 0 bases and J by 7 bases, leaving 6 bases between them. The CDR3 DNA sequence: TGTGCCAGCAGCCAAGAACTCGGTGAAGCTTTCTTT. Protein sequence: CASSQELGEAFF.

In regard to this clone: The junction does not match germline at one end; this may be a read error. The CDR3 reads CASSSRQGAEAFF. The DNA of the CDR3 is TGTGCTAGCAGCTCGAGACAGGGGGCTGAAGCTTTCTTT. The chain couples TRBV7-7 to TRBJ1-1, with 9 bases that match TRBD1. From germline, CDR1 is SSHAT and CDR2 FNYEAQ (reference sequence). This CDR3 is built from 13 residues. Filled out from reference TRBV7-7 and TRBJ1-1, the complete variable domain reads GAGVSQSPRYKVTKRGQDVTLRCDPISSHATLYWYQQALGQGPEFLTYFNYEAQPDKSGLPSDRFSAERPEGSISTLTIQRTEQRDSAMYRCASSSRQGAEAFFGQGTRLTVV.

The rearrangement joins TRBV6-2 or TRBV6-3 to TRBJ2-7; 7 bases are a match to TRBD1. Germline values: CDR1 MNHEY, CDR2 SVGEGT. V lost 5 bases to trimming and J lost 1 base; unmatched junction nucleotides: 5. This CDR3 has 14 residues. The CDR3 is CASSTLQGSYEQYF. The CDR3 nucleotides are TGTGCCAGCAGTACCCTACAGGGGTCCTACGAGCAGTACTTC.

This clone occurred once. The chain combines TRBV2 with TRBJ2-4; 11 positions match TRBD2. The CDR3 totals 15 residues. CDR1 is SNHLY, CDR2 FYNNEI, per germline. The V and J ends lost 3 bases and 5 bases, in that order; junction bases with no gene match: 3. This CDR3 reads CASSEMGLAENIQYF. CDR3 sequence (DNA): TGTGCCAGCAGTGAGATGGGACTAGCGGAAAACATTCAGTACTTC.

The gene calls are TRBV5-6 and TRBJ2-3, with 7 bases fitting TRBD2. Trimming at V came to 4 bases and at J to 2 bases, leaving 7 bases not matched to a gene. This CDR3 is 15 amino acids long. CDR1 is SGHDT, CDR2 YYEEEE, per germline. CDR3 region: CASSPSGENTDTQYF. The CDR3 DNA sequence: TGTGCCAGCAGCCCGAGCGGGGAAAACACAGATACGCAGTATTTT. The complete variable domain, with remaining parts taken from reference TRBV5-6 and TRBJ2-3, reads DAGVTQSPTHLIKTRGQQVTLRCSPKSGHDTVSWYQQALGQGPQFIFQYYEEEERQRGNFPDRFSGHQFPNYSSELNVNALLLGDSALYLCASSPSGENTDTQYFGPGTRLTVL.

This sequence joins TRBV6-6 and TRBJ1-2, with TRBD1 as a possible D gene (6 bases). The CDR3 has 14 amino acids. With 5 bases removed from V and 8 bases from J, the gap between germline ends came to 18 bases. CDR1 MNHNY and CDR2 SVGAGI come from the germline V gene (reference sequence). CDR3 coding DNA: TGTGCCAGCAGTCGCACAGGGTCTGTAGAAGGCTACACCTTC. Translation gives CASSRTGSVEGYTF.

The chain is built from TRBV4-1 and TRBJ2-5; no reliable D call. Germline V gene data show CDR1 as MGHRA and CDR2 as YSYEKL. Trimming left V 4 bases short and J 2 bases short, with 8 bases between. The CDR3 runs 13 residues. The CDR3 loop reads CASSLHEQETQYF. The CDR3 DNA reads as TGCGCCAGCAGCCTCCACGAGCAAGAGACCCAGTACTTC.

The rearrangement joins TRBV5-1 to TRBJ2-7; TRBD1 matches at 8 bases. Looked up from germline, CDR1 is SGHRS and CDR2 is YFSETQ. The trim removed 0 bases at V and 2 bases at J, leaving 4 bases unmatched. The CDR3 has 15 amino acids. DNA of the CDR3: TGCGCCAGCAGCTTGGGACAGGGGCCCCCCTACGAGCAGTACTTC. Translating gives CASSLGQGPPYEQYF. Based on the CDR3 plus reference TRBV5-1 and TRBJ2-7, the full variable domain is KAGVTQTPRYLIKTRGQQVTLSCSPISGHRSVSWYQQTPGQGLQFLFEYFSETQRNKGNFPGRFSGRQFSNSRSEMNVSTLELGDSALYLCASSLGQGPPYEQYFGPGTRLTVT.

The chain joins TRBV7-2 to TRBJ2-7; 11 bases are a match to TRBD2. V shed 5 bases, J shed 7 bases, and the junction held 7 bases outside the gene matches. The CDR3 is made up of 14 amino acids. Germline CDR1 reads SGHTA; CDR2 reads FQGNSA. The chain's CDR3 is CASSRSGGAWEQYF. The CDR3 nucleotides are TGTGCCAGCAGCCGTAGCGGGGGGGCTTGGGAGCAGTACTTC.

The genes are TRBV9 and TRBJ2-5; D unclear. V lost 2 bases to trimming and J lost 5 bases, with 13 bases between them. CDR3 length: 14 amino acids. CDR1 is SGDLS and CDR2 is YYNGEE in the germline V gene. CDR3 coding DNA: TGTGCCAGCAGCGTTCAAGCGTACGGCGAGACCCAGTACTTC. Encoded protein: CASSVQAYGETQYF.

V usage is TRBV7-8 and J usage is TRBJ1-1, with TRBD1 identical over 7 bases. Germline V gene sequence: CDR1 SGHVS, CDR2 FQNEAQ. This CDR3 region has 14 residues. Trimming removed 7 bases from V and 0 bases from J; junction bases left unmatched: 5. For the CDR3, the DNA is TGTGCCAGCAACCGGGACAGCTTGAACACTGAAGCTTTCTTT. This encodes CASNRDSLNTEAFF.

This chain uses TRBV4-1 with TRBJ2-5, with D tentatively TRBD2 (7 bases). Germline assignment: CDR1 MGHRA and CDR2 YSYEKL. The CDR3 runs to 13 residues. The germline V and J ends were trimmed by 2 bases and 4 bases, with 8 bases remaining between them. CDR3 in amino acids: CASSQRGGETQYF. The CDR3 DNA follows: TGCGCCAGCAGCCAAAGGGGGGGAGAGACCCAGTACTTC.

This clone came up a few times. The chain recombines TRBV19 with TRBJ1-4; D remains unclear. The CDR3 spans 13 residues. The V gene's germline CDR1 is LNHDA and CDR2 SQIVND (reference sequence). Trimming cost V 6 bases and J 6 bases, with 11 bases left between them. The CDR3 nucleotides are TGTGCCAGTAGGTCCGGGGTGGATGAAAAACTGTTTTTT. Translation: CASRSGVDEKLFF. The whole variable domain, filled in from reference TRBV19 and TRBJ1-4, reads DGGITQSPKYLFRKEGQNVTLSCEQNLNHDAMYWYRQDPGQGLRLIYYSQIVNDFQKGDIAEGYSVSREKKESFPLTVTSAQKNPTAFYLCASRSGVDEKLFFGSGTQLSVL.

J is TRBJ1-2 and V is TRBV7-2; D not certain. The CDR3 has 15 amino acids. V gave up 2 bases and J gave up 2 bases, with 12 bases separating them. Germline-derived CDR1 and CDR2 are SGHTA and FQGNSA. The CDR3 spells CASSLTVSPNYGYTF. The CDR3 coding sequence is TGTGCCAGCAGCTTAACAGTCTCGCCCAACTATGGCTACACCTTC.

CDR3 DNA sequence: TGTGCCAGCCAGACAGGGTCTAATGAAAAACTGTTTTTT. This encodes CASQTGSNEKLFF. This chain connects TRBV6-5 to TRBJ1-4, with TRBD1 matching over 7 bases. This CDR3 has 13 residues. Germline CDR1 MNHEY, CDR2 SVGAGI. With V trimmed by 8 bases and J by 3 bases, 3 bases remained unmatched.

V and J are TRBV7-9 and TRBJ1-6; D not resolved. The CDR3 is 17 residues long. V was shortened by 4 bases and J by 2 bases, with 15 bases between the two germline ends. CDR1 SEHNR and CDR2 FQNEAQ come from the germline V gene (reference sequence). This chain's CDR3 is CASSSGRNGAYNSPLHF. CDR3 bases: TGTGCCAGCAGCTCCGGCCGTAACGGGGCCTATAATTCACCCCTCCACTTT.

The rearrangement uses TRBV28 and TRBJ1-5, with D uncertain. This CDR3 is built from 12 residues. Germline CDR1 MDHEN, CDR2 SYDVKM. V was clipped by 8 bases and J by 9 bases, with 14 bases between them. CDR3 in DNA: TGTGCCAGCCAACGAGCCGAGAGGCCCCAGCATTTT. Translating gives CASQRAERPQHF.

The V call is TRBV21-1, the J call TRBJ1-2; the table assigns TRBD1, which was not confirmed against the DNA. TRBV21-1 is marked as a pseudogene. The CDR3 is made up of 15 amino acids. CDR3 sequence: CASSSEGAGWYGYTF. CDR3 nucleotide sequence: TGTGCCAGCAGCAGCGAAGGGGCAGGTTGGTATGGCTACACCTTC.

The gene calls are TRBV7-2 and TRBJ1-3, with D possibly TRBD1 on 6 matching bases. The V gene lost 4 bases and the J gene lost 4 bases, with 14 bases spanning the gap. The CDR3 is made up of 15 amino acids. The V gene's germline CDR1 is SGHTA and CDR2 FQGNSA. CDR3 sequence reads: CASSSYGQSGNTIYF. The DNA of the CDR3 is TGTGCCAGCAGCTCTTACGGACAGTCCGGAAACACCATATATTTT. The variable domain in full, completed from reference TRBV7-2 and TRBJ1-3, reads GAGVSQSPSNKVTEKGKDVELRCDPISGHTALYWYRQSLGQGLEFLIYFQGNSAPDKSGLPSDRFSAERTGGSVSTLTIQRTQQEDSAVYLCASSSYGQSGNTIYFGEGSWLTVV.